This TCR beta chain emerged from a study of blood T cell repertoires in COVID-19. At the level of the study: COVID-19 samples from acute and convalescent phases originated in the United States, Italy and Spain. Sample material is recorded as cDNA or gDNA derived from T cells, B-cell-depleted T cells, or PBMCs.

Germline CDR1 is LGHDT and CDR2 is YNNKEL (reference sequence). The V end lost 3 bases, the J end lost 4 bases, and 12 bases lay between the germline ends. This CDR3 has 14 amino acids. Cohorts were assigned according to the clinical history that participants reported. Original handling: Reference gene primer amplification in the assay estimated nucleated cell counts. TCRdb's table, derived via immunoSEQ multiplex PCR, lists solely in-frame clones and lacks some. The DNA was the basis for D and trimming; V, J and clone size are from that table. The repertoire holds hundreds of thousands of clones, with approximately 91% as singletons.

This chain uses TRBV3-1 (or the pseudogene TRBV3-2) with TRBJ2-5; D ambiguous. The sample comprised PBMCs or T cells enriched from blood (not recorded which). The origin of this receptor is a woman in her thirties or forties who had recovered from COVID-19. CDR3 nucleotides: TGTGCCAGCAGCCACCTAGGTTTCGGAGAGACCCAGTACTTC. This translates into CASSHLGFGETQYF.